This TCR beta chain derives from a study of OX40 agonist ivuxolimab in advanced cancers. Study conclusions and caveats: In CD8+ T cells, expanded clones were on average more numerous than in CD4+. Antigen specificity of clonally expanded peripheral T cells was not established. There was clonal expansion of CD4+ and CD8+ blood T cells by week 6 at 0.1 to 3.0 mg/kg.

Profiled with immunoSEQ multiplex PCR; TCRdb holds only in-frame clones, not every one. The sample has about 91,000 clones; over 75% are singletons. A note on this clone: Its antigen is unknown.

The sequencing here drew on CD4+ or CD8+ T cells sorted from blood, taken in a trial of the OX40 agonist ivuxolimab. The clonotype comes from an adult with an advanced solid tumor such as melanoma, head and neck, liver or kidney cancer.

The CDR3: CASSEKGGNGELFF. The CDR3, as DNA: TGTGCCAGCAGCGAGAAAGGGGGCAACGGGGAGCTGTTTTTT. V is TRBV5-4 and J is TRBJ2-2; 7 nucleotides align to TRBD1. V trimming: 4 bases; J trimming: 7 bases; junction bases outside the gene matches: 7. CDR1 and CDR2 (germline): SGHNT, YYREEE (reference sequence). The CDR3 is made up of 14 amino acids.